Following are 6 T cell receptor beta chains from one sample sequenced in a study of long-term antiretroviral therapy in people with HIV. The assay, immunoSEQ v3.0, was run at survey level. TCRdb's table, derived via immunoSEQ multiplex PCR, lists solely in-frame clones and lacks some. The table has about 22,000 clones, 85% to 90% seen once; the top ten hold about 7%. The starting material was unsorted PBMCs, obtained 1.8 years before starting antiretroviral therapy. All receptors come from a woman in her 30s with HIV.

V gene TRBV5-1 combines with J gene TRBJ1-2, with D hard to call. Germline CDR1 SGHRS, CDR2 YFSETQ. Trimming took off 2 bases at V and 6 bases at J, with 17 bases between the two ends. CDR3 length: 15 residues. Here the CDR3 DNA reads TGCGCCAGCAGCTTCGGCACGGGCGGGGTAAATGGCTACACCTTC. Protein: CASSFGTGGVNGYTF.

The chain joins TRBV30 to TRBJ1-2; no clear D gene. The germline V gene encodes CDR1 GTSNPN and CDR2 SVGIG (reference sequence). This CDR3 has 14 residues. The V and J ends lost 5 bases and 6 bases respectively, with 19 bases between them. The CDR3 coding sequence is TGTGCCTGGCACACCTTTGTGGTAACGCATGGCTACACCTTC. Translation gives CAWHTFVVTHGYTF.

The rearrangement uses TRBV6-4 and TRBJ1-2, with D possibly being TRBD1 (5 bases). The CDR3 spans 15 residues. Germline CDR1 reads MRHNA; CDR2 reads SNTAGT. Trimming left V 2 bases short and J 4 bases short, with 14 bases between. The CDR3 DNA follows: TGTGCCAGCAGTGACCGGGACGGTGCGAGCTATGGCTACACCTTC. Protein product: CASSDRDGASYGYTF.

V and J are TRBV2 and TRBJ1-1; D is uncertain. The CDR3 length is 13 residues. Looked up from germline, CDR1 is SNHLY and CDR2 is FYNNEI. Trimming cost V 6 bases and J 4 bases, with 12 bases left between them. The CDR3 DNA follows: TGTGCCAGCAGGTCAGTGGGGAGCACTGAAGCTTTCTTT. Its protein is CASRSVGSTEAFF.

The rearrangement links TRBV4-1 to TRBJ2-7; D uncertain. The CDR3 loop spans 14 amino acids. Trimming took 3 bases from V and 4 from J, leaving 13 bases between them. Germline-derived CDR1 and CDR2 are MGHRA and YSYEKL. The CDR3 nucleotides read TGCGCCAGCAGCCAGCTCCGGATTCGGTACGAGCAGTACTTC. It translates to CASSQLRIRYEQYF.

For this clone: A read error may account for a junction end that differs from germline. This rearrangement joins TRBV29-1 to TRBJ1-5; unclear D gene. CDR1 SQVTM and CDR2 ANQGSEA come from the germline V gene. This CDR3 comprises 13 residues. CDR3 sequence: CSVKDQEHQPQHF. The CDR3 bases are TGCAGCGTTAAAGATCAGGAACATCAGCCCCAGCATTTT.